The table lists the clone carrying this T cell receptor (beta chain) with a few counts. Its antigen is as yet unknown. CDR3 length: 14 amino acids. V dropped 1 base and J dropped 5; count of bases not matched to a gene: 4. Germline lookup yields CDR1 SEHNR and CDR2 FQNEAQ (reference sequence). A second PCR of about 7 to 12 cycles used a sample-barcoded 5' primer and a J-beta primer mix. TCRdb reanalysed the 5' RACE reads using MiXCR and keeps one entry per CDR3 protein. This table has hundreds of thousands of distinct CDR3 sequences, about 42% appearing once. The data are from a study of blood T cells in healthy people across ages. Study results and limitations: Across the age range, TCR beta diversity per million T cells fell in a roughly linear way.

This chain connects TRBV7-9 to TRBJ2-7; 8 nucleotides line up with TRBD1. The source material was blood. The clonotype was recovered from a woman aged 55-69 years in good health. The CDR3 protein is CASSLGQGWNEQYF. The CDR3 region has the DNA TGTGCCAGCAGCTTAGGACAGGGGTGGAACGAGCAGTACTTC.